The 23 T cell receptor beta chains below all came from one sample that was sequenced in a study of blood T cell repertoires in COVID-19. Profiling relied on immunoSEQ multiplex PCR, and the TCRdb table lists in-frame clones only, not all of them. Found here are over 150,000 clones, roughly 88% of them singletons; the top ten hold 2.5% to 3.5%. What was sequenced was peripheral blood. The receptors were sampled from a woman aged 55-69 years with acute or convalescent COVID-19.

The CDR3 DNA follows: TGTGCCAGCAGCCAAGATCCGCGGGGGGCACCCTACGAGCAGTACTTC. Amino acid sequence: CASSQDPRGAPYEQYF. V gene TRBV4-2 combines with J gene TRBJ2-7; 8 nucleotides line up with TRBD2. The CDR3 spans 16 residues. V shed 0 bases and J 2 bases; nucleotides not matched to a gene: 6. Germline V lookup: CDR1 LGHNA, CDR2 YNFKEQ.

This clone was seen just once. J is TRBJ2-1 and V is TRBV5-1, with TRBD1 identical over 7 bases. The CDR3 extends over 17 amino acids. Per the germline V gene, CDR1 is SGHRS and CDR2 is YFSETQ. V was clipped by 4 bases and J by 4 bases; unmatched bases: 14. CDR3 in amino acids: CASSRLGGDRSYNEQFF. CDR3 nucleotide sequence: TGCGCCAGCAGCCGGTTAGGTGGGGACAGATCTTACAATGAGCAGTTCTTC.

The CDR3 DNA follows: TGCGCCAGCAGCCTGACTAGCGGGGGGGCCACTGAGCAGTTCTTC. This codes for CASSLTSGGATEQFF. The rearrangement uses TRBV5-1 and TRBJ2-1; 14 bases agree with TRBD2. Per germline, CDR1 SGHRS and CDR2 YFSETQ. V shed 4 bases and J 9 bases; nucleotides not matched to a gene: 6. The CDR3 totals 15 residues. The whole variable domain, remainder taken from reference TRBV5-1 and TRBJ2-1, is KAGVTQTPRYLIKTRGQQVTLSCSPISGHRSVSWYQQTPGQGLQFLFEYFSETQRNKGNFPGRFSGRQFSNSRSEMNVSTLELGDSALYLCASSLTSGGATEQFFGPGTRLTVL.

The genes are TRBV6-2 or TRBV6-3 and TRBJ1-4; no reliable D call. The CDR3 has 14 amino acids. Germline V gene sequence: CDR1 MNHEY, CDR2 SVGEGT. The V end lost 3 bases, the J end lost 7 bases, and 12 bases lay between the germline ends. The CDR3 is CASSYQYVGEKLFF. The CDR3 bases are TGTGCCAGCAGTTATCAATACGTCGGTGAAAAACTGTTTTTT.

This rearrangement joins TRBV4-2 to TRBJ2-5; 13 positions agree with TRBD2. Looked up from germline, CDR1 is LGHNA and CDR2 is YNFKEQ. Losses at the gene ends were 1 base for V and 2 bases for J; bases not matched to a gene: 4. The CDR3 is 17 amino acids. CDR3 residues: CASSQVGLAGVQETQYF. CDR3 bases: TGTGCCAGCAGCCAAGTCGGACTAGCGGGGGTTCAAGAGACCCAGTACTTC.

In regard to this clone: The junction shows a germline mismatch at one end, possibly a read error. The chain employs TRBV11-2 and TRBJ1-2; maybe TRBD1 (5 bases). Germline V CDR1 and CDR2: SGHAT, FQNNGV. The CDR3 is 17 residues long. The CDR3 coding sequence is TGTGCCAGCAGCTTAGCCTCCCCGACAGAAGGATCCTATAGCTACACCTTC. The encoded protein is CASSLASPTEGSYSYTF.

This chain connects TRBV18 to TRBJ1-6; tentative D call: TRBD1 (5 bases). V was shortened by 3 bases and J by 7 bases, with 10 bases between the two germline ends. This CDR3 spans 14 amino acids. CDR1 is KGHSH and CDR2 is LQKENI in the germline V gene. The CDR3 region has the DNA TGTGCCAGCTCACCCCAGGAGGGGAATTCACCCCTCCACTTT. As protein: CASSPQEGNSPLHF.

J is TRBJ1-5 and V is TRBV10-3, with TRBD1 matching 7 bases. V lost 2 bases, J lost 7 bases, and 2 bases stayed unmatched. This CDR3 has 13 amino acids. CDR1 and CDR2 (germline): ENHRY, SYGVKD. The CDR3 region is CAISETGEQPQHF. In nucleotides, the CDR3 is TGTGCCATCAGTGAGACAGGGGAGCAGCCCCAGCATTTT.

This clone was counted only a few times. J is TRBJ2-5 and V is TRBV19, with D unresolved. The CDR3 sequence is 14 residues long. V lost 6 bases, J lost 1 base, and 12 bases lay in between. CDR1 and CDR2 from the germline V gene are LNHDA and SQIVND (reference sequence). CDR3 nucleotides: TGTGCCAGTAGCCGGGTGGCAAGCCAAGAGACCCAGTACTTC. Residues: CASSRVASQETQYF.

The rearrangement joins TRBV5-1 to TRBJ2-1; 7 nucleotides agree with TRBD1. Looked up from germline, CDR1 is SGHRS and CDR2 is YFSETQ. With 2 bases clipped from V and 0 bases from J, the junction kept 11 bases outside the gene matches. The CDR3 sequence is 18 residues long. Here the CDR3 DNA reads TGCGCCAGCAGCTTTGGGCACACAGGGGATAGCTCCTACAATGAGCAGTTCTTC. Translation gives CASSFGHTGDSSYNEQFF.

This clone was detected once. The rearrangement joins TRBV11-1 to TRBJ1-1, with TRBD1 identical over 8 bases. The CDR3 consists of 15 residues. Looked up from germline, CDR1 is SGHAT and CDR2 is FQDESV (reference sequence). After removal of 5 bases from V and 10 bases from J, the junction contained 15 bases not matched to a gene. The CDR3 sequence is CASSPTPDRVLTAFF. In DNA form, the CDR3 reads TGTGCCAGCAGCCCCACACCGGACAGGGTCCTGACAGCTTTCTTT.

V usage is TRBV14 and J usage is TRBJ1-2; D perhaps matches TRBD1 (5 bases). The CDR3 loop spans 13 amino acids. Germline V gene sequence: CDR1 SGHDN, CDR2 FVKESK. V lost 4 bases and J 4 bases, leaving 10 bases between the germline ends. The CDR3 DNA sequence: TGTGCCAGCAGCCCCCCCGACAGCTATGGCTACACCTTC. Its translation is CASSPPDSYGYTF.

The chain has TRBV3-1 (or the pseudogene TRBV3-2) and TRBJ2-4, with 10 bases lining up with TRBD2. Germline trimming cut 3 bases from V and 7 bases from J; bases unmatched to any gene: 3. The CDR3 is made up of 14 amino acids. CDR1 LGHDT and CDR2 YNNKEL come from the germline V gene (reference sequence). The CDR3 DNA reads TGTGCCAGCAGCCACCCGGGACTAGCGAACATTCAGTACTTC. Its translation is CASSHPGLANIQYF.

The genes are TRBV18 and TRBJ1-1; 8 nucleotides line up with TRBD1. V dropped 3 bases and J dropped 8; count of bases not matched to a gene: 5. This CDR3 contains 13 residues. Germline V gene lookup returns CDR1 KGHSH and CDR2 LQKENI. In DNA, the CDR3 is TGTGCCAGCTCACCGGTGGCAGGGGGCGAAGCTTTCTTT. Translating it yields CASSPVAGGEAFF.

The chain is built from TRBV28 and TRBJ2-5, with 9 bases identical to TRBD1. The length of the CDR3 is 15 residues. Germline CDR1 MDHEN, CDR2 SYDVKM. With V trimmed by 6 bases and J by 4 bases, 9 bases remained unmatched. CDR3 region: CASSLGGTGTETQYF. CDR3 in DNA: TGTGCCAGCAGCTTGGGCGGGACAGGGACAGAGACCCAGTACTTC.

The rearrangement uses TRBV3-1 (or the pseudogene TRBV3-2) and TRBJ2-5; D is possibly TRBD2 (6 bases). The CDR3 totals 14 residues. Germline CDR1 LGHDT, CDR2 YNNKEL (reference sequence). V lost 4 bases, J lost 0 bases, and 9 bases lay in between. This chain's CDR3 is CASSLWTNQETQYF. CDR3 DNA sequence: TGTGCCAGCAGCCTGTGGACTAACCAAGAGACCCAGTACTTC.

The chain uses TRBV4-1 and TRBJ1-3, with 10 bases that match TRBD1. Germline-derived CDR1 and CDR2 are MGHRA and YSYEKL. The CDR3 runs 16 residues. V was clipped by 4 bases and J by 3 bases; unmatched bases: 6. CDR3: CASSPRQGAGGNTIYF. The DNA of the CDR3 is TGCGCCAGCAGCCCCCGACAGGGGGCAGGTGGAAACACCATATATTTT.

This clone was seen a single time. V and J are TRBV4-1 and TRBJ1-5, with TRBD1 matching 9 bases. J was trimmed by 3 bases and V by 5 bases; bases with no gene match: 5. The CDR3 loop spans 15 amino acids. Germline CDR1 reads MGHRA; CDR2 reads YSYEKL. The CDR3 DNA follows: TGCGCCAGCAGCGTTAGGACAGGGGACAATCAGCCCCAGCATTTT. It is translated as CASSVRTGDNQPQHF.

The chain links TRBV6-5 to TRBJ2-1, with 10 bases lining up with TRBD2. This CDR3 contains 13 residues. CDR1 is MNHEY and CDR2 is SVGAGI in the germline V gene. The V and J ends lost 8 bases and 7 bases, in that order; junction bases with no gene match: 5. The CDR3 loop is CASWIAGGNEQFF. The CDR3 coding sequence is TGTGCCAGCTGGATAGCGGGGGGAAATGAGCAGTTCTTC.

The chain carries TRBV6-6 and TRBJ1-6; TRBD1 aligns across 9 bases. The germline V gene encodes CDR1 MNHNY and CDR2 SVGAGI (reference sequence). V lost 6 bases, J lost 7 bases, and 7 bases stayed unmatched. The CDR3 extends over 15 amino acids. The CDR3 nucleotides read TGTGCCAGCAGACTCACAGGGGGCGAGAATTCACCCCTCCACTTT. Translated, it gives CASRLTGGENSPLHF.

This chain uses TRBV3-1 (or the pseudogene TRBV3-2) with TRBJ1-1; D is uncertain. Trimming removed 1 base at V and 5 bases at J, with 11 bases between. The CDR3 spans 14 residues. Germline V gives CDR1 LGHDT, CDR2 YNNKEL (reference sequence). The chain's CDR3 is CASSQVLSGTEAFF. In nucleotides, the CDR3 is TGTGCCAGCAGCCAAGTTTTATCCGGGACTGAAGCTTTCTTT.

This chain joins TRBV6-1 and TRBJ2-3; D may be TRBD2 (6 bases). V shed 2 bases and J shed 2 bases, with 11 bases lying between them. Germline V gene lookup returns CDR1 MNHNS and CDR2 SASEGT. The CDR3 consists of 15 residues. DNA for the CDR3: TGTGCCAGCAGTGAACGGGGGTCTGTCACAGATACGCAGTATTTT. This sequence encodes CASSERGSVTDTQYF.

The V gene is TRBV6-2 or TRBV6-3, the J gene TRBJ2-7, with TRBD2 as a possible D gene (6 bases). V shed 2 bases and J shed 6 bases, with 14 bases lying between them. The germline V gene encodes CDR1 MNHEY and CDR2 SVGEGT. CDR3 size: 14 residues. The CDR3 is CASSYLGGGTEQYF. The CDR3, as DNA: TGTGCCAGCAGTTACCTCGGTGGAGGGACCGAGCAGTACTTC.